These 18 T cell receptor beta chains were sequenced from one sample in a study of blood T cell repertoires in COVID-19. Sequencing was performed with immunoSEQ multiplex PCR; in TCRdb, only in-frame clones are kept and a portion is missing. The table shows some 390,000 clones, with around 87% occurring only once. The sequenced material came from peripheral blood. The receptors were gathered from a woman in her sixties or seventies with COVID-19, enrolled during active disease.

The count of this clone is one. This CDR3 reads CASSELSSESVEQYF. DNA of the CDR3: TGTGCCAGCAGTGAACTCTCTAGCGAATCGGTCGAGCAGTACTTC. The genes are TRBV2 and TRBJ2-7, with D possibly TRBD2 on 6 matching bases. The V gene lost 2 bases and the J gene lost 6 bases, with 17 bases spanning the gap. This CDR3 comprises 15 residues. Germline CDR1 reads SNHLY; CDR2 reads FYNNEI.

The V and J genes are TRBV19 and TRBJ1-1, with a weak D call TRBD1 (6 bases). Per the germline V gene, CDR1 is LNHDA and CDR2 is SQIVND (reference sequence). CDR3 length equals 14 residues. With 0 bases removed from V and 1 base from J, the gap between germline ends came to 6 bases. The CDR3 DNA reads TGTGCCAGTAGTATAGAGGGACAGAACACTGAAGCTTTCTTT. This encodes CASSIEGQNTEAFF. Looking up the rest from reference TRBV19 and TRBJ1-1 gives the full variable domain: DGGITQSPKYLFRKEGQNVTLSCEQNLNHDAMYWYRQDPGQGLRLIYYSQIVNDFQKGDIAEGYSVSREKKESFPLTVTSAQKNPTAFYLCASSIEGQNTEAFFGQGTRLTVV.

This clone was counted once. This rearrangement joins TRBV7-8 to TRBJ1-1; the D gene is possibly TRBD1 (6 bases). The CDR3 length is 14 residues. Between the trimmed V and J ends, which lost 5 bases and 1 base, there was a span of 11 bases. Germline lookup yields CDR1 SGHVS and CDR2 FQNEAQ. CDR3 sequence reads: CASSPGTSNTEAFF. In nucleotides, the CDR3 is TGTGCCAGCAGCCCCGGGACATCGAACACTGAAGCTTTCTTT. The whole variable domain, filled in from reference TRBV7-8 and TRBJ1-1, reads GAGVSQSPRYKVAKRGQDVALRCDPISGHVSLFWYQQALGQGPEFLTYFQNEAQLDKSGLPSDRFFAERPEGSVSTLKIQRTQQEDSAVYLCASSPGTSNTEAFFGQGTRLTVV.

V gene TRBV7-9 combines with J gene TRBJ2-3; no firm D call. Trimming pared 4 bases from V and 5 bases from J, leaving 4 bases between. The CDR3 is 11 residues long. Germline V gene data show CDR1 as SEHNR and CDR2 as FQNEAQ (reference sequence). The CDR3 DNA follows: TGTGCCAGCAGCTCGAGAGATACGCAGTATTTT. As protein: CASSSRDTQYF.

The chain carries TRBV5-1 and TRBJ2-3; 8 nucleotides match TRBD2. Trimming at V came to 6 bases and at J to 6 bases, leaving 9 bases not matched to a gene. Germline loops: CDR1 SGHRS, CDR2 YFSETQ. The CDR3 is made up of 14 amino acids. The CDR3 coding sequence is TGCGCCAGCAATCGGGGGGGGCCAGTCGATACGCAGTATTTT. Amino acid sequence: CASNRGGPVDTQYF. The full variable domain, with the rest looked up from reference TRBV5-1 and TRBJ2-3, is KAGVTQTPRYLIKTRGQQVTLSCSPISGHRSVSWYQQTPGQGLQFLFEYFSETQRNKGNFPGRFSGRQFSNSRSEMNVSTLELGDSALYLCASNRGGPVDTQYFGPGTRLTVL.

The CDR3 here is CASSLGVLAGGGTDTQYF. The CDR3, as DNA: TGTGCCAGCAGCTTGGGTGTTCTAGCGGGGGGCGGCACAGATACGCAGTATTTT. V is TRBV5-5 and J is TRBJ2-3, with 11 positions matching TRBD2. The CDR3 loop spans 18 amino acids. The germline gives CDR1 SGHKS, CDR2 YYEKEE (reference sequence). The J segment lost 1 base and the V segment lost 0 bases, leaving 7 bases of the junction unmatched.

The J gene is TRBJ2-3, the V gene TRBV2, with 13 bases identical to TRBD2. The V and J ends lost 6 bases and 8 bases, in that order; junction bases with no gene match: 8. This CDR3 spans 15 amino acids. Germline V lookup: CDR1 SNHLY, CDR2 FYNNEI. In DNA form, the CDR3 reads TGTGCCAGCAGAGGGACTAGCGGGACGTTCGCTACGCAGTATTTT. Protein sequence: CASRGTSGTFATQYF.

The chain uses TRBV7-9 and TRBJ1-1, with D maybe TRBD1 (5 bases). The length of the CDR3 is 13 residues. The germline CDR1 and CDR2 sequences are SEHNR and FQNEAQ (reference sequence). Trimming removed 5 bases at V and 9 bases at J, with 16 bases between. DNA of the CDR3: TGTGCCAGCAGCGGGGCAGAGGCAGTACAAGCTTTCTTT. Translation: CASSGAEAVQAFF. The variable domain in full, with the rest retrieved from reference TRBV7-9 and TRBJ1-1, is DTGVSQNPRHKITKRGQNVTFRCDPISEHNRLYWYRQTLGQGPEFLTYFQNEAQLEKSRLLSDRFSAERPKGSFSTLEIQRTEQGDSAMYLCASSGAEAVQAFFGQGTRLTVV.

The J gene is TRBJ2-1, the V gene TRBV9; D is possibly TRBD2 (5 bases). Trimming took 4 bases from V and 8 from J, leaving 13 bases between them. CDR3 length: 13 amino acids. Germline V gene data show CDR1 as SGDLS and CDR2 as YYNGEE. The CDR3 region has the DNA TGTGCCAGCAGCCCCCCGGTGGACTATGAGCAGTTCTTC. Amino acids: CASSPPVDYEQFF.

In this sample, this clone turned up once. The gene calls are TRBV23-1 and TRBJ1-1, with 7 bases fitting TRBD1. TRBV23-1 is noted as an ORF with a role that remains uncertain. The V gene end was trimmed by 6 bases and the J gene end by 5 bases; junction bases not matched to a gene: 9. This CDR3 contains 14 residues. CDR3 DNA sequence: TGCGCCAGCAGAGACAGGGAAGGGTTAACTGAAGCTTTCTTT. Its translation: CASRDREGLTEAFF.

The rearrangement uses TRBV11-3 and TRBJ2-5; no firm D call. The CDR3 loop spans 15 amino acids. Germline lookup yields CDR1 SGHNT and CDR2 YENEEA. The V end was cut by 5 bases, the J end by 0 bases, with 13 bases between. The CDR3 here is CASSELVQYQETQYF. CDR3 bases: TGTGCCAGCAGCGAACTCGTACAGTACCAAGAGACCCAGTACTTC.

The rearrangement uses TRBV6-5 and TRBJ2-7; weak D call: TRBD1 (6 bases). This CDR3 region has 13 residues. V lost 6 bases, J lost 2 bases, and 11 bases lay in between. The germline gives CDR1 MNHEY, CDR2 SVGAGI. CDR3 coding DNA: TGTGCCAGCAGGGTGGCAGGGGCCTACGAGCAGTACTTC. Protein: CASRVAGAYEQYF.

The chain employs TRBV5-1 and TRBJ1-1; no definite D call. CDR3 length: 16 residues. Trimming took 4 bases from V and 1 from J, leaving 17 bases between them. Germline V gene data show CDR1 as SGHRS and CDR2 as YFSETQ. This CDR3 reads CASSPGSLVQNTEAFF. In DNA form, the CDR3 reads TGCGCCAGCAGCCCCGGGAGCTTGGTGCAGAACACTGAAGCTTTCTTT. Together with reference TRBV5-1 and TRBJ1-1, the CDR3 gives the full variable domain: KAGVTQTPRYLIKTRGQQVTLSCSPISGHRSVSWYQQTPGQGLQFLFEYFSETQRNKGNFPGRFSGRQFSNSRSEMNVSTLELGDSALYLCASSPGSLVQNTEAFFGQGTRLTVV.

This clone was seen once. V usage is TRBV5-6 and J usage is TRBJ1-5; D unresolved. The CDR3 extends over 16 amino acids. Germline V lookup: CDR1 SGHDT, CDR2 YYEEEE. V dropped 0 bases and J dropped 5 bases, with 15 bases sitting between them. In DNA, the CDR3 is TGTGCCAGCAGCTTGGGTCGCGGGATCTTCGATCAGCCCCAGCATTTT. Its protein product is CASSLGRGIFDQPQHF. Using reference TRBV5-6 and TRBJ1-5 for the parts outside the CDR3, the full variable domain is DAGVTQSPTHLIKTRGQQVTLRCSPKSGHDTVSWYQQALGQGPQFIFQYYEEEERQRGNFPDRFSGHQFPNYSSELNVNALLLGDSALYLCASSLGRGIFDQPQHFGDGTRLSIL.

This clone was detected only once. The chain carries TRBV6-5 and TRBJ1-2; D is possibly TRBD1 (6 bases). The CDR3 spans 15 residues. V was shortened by 3 bases and J by 3 bases, with 14 bases between the two germline ends. From germline, CDR1 is MNHEY and CDR2 SVGAGI. The CDR3: CASSYPGGADYGYTF. The CDR3 DNA is TGTGCCAGCAGTTATCCTGGGGGCGCAGACTATGGCTACACCTTC.

The gene calls are TRBV18 and TRBJ2-3; maybe TRBD1 (6 bases). Trimming took 3 bases from V and 1 from J, leaving 11 bases between them. Per the germline V gene, CDR1 is KGHSH and CDR2 is LQKENI. The CDR3 length is 15 residues. The CDR3 region has the DNA TGTGCCAGCTCACCCGGGACACTGGGCACAGATACGCAGTATTTT. Protein sequence: CASSPGTLGTDTQYF.

The CDR3 is CASSHSRVETQYF. DNA of the CDR3: TGTGCCAGCAGTCATTCCCGAGTGGAGACCCAGTACTTC. V and J are TRBV6-5 and TRBJ2-5; no reliable D call. The CDR3 sequence is 13 residues long. Deletions cut 5 bases from V and 5 bases from J, with 12 bases between. Germline CDR1 MNHEY, CDR2 SVGAGI.

This clone was detected only a few times. The gene calls are TRBV19 and TRBJ2-3, with a possible D match to TRBD2 (6 bases). CDR3 length: 15 amino acids. Germline loops: CDR1 LNHDA, CDR2 SQIVND (reference sequence). Trimming pared 5 bases from V and 2 bases from J, leaving 14 bases between. The CDR3 sequence is CASSFGGTYTDTQYF. CDR3 nucleotides: TGTGCCAGTAGTTTCGGGGGTACTTACACAGATACGCAGTATTTT.